This T cell receptor (beta chain) appears in the sequencing data of a study of T cell responses to AZD1222 COVID-19 vaccine. As for this clone: Its specificity is not known.

Study findings and constraints: The reported proportion of spike-specific TCRs targeting unmutated variant regions was nearly half. Vaccine-related CD4 TCRs covered spike, predominating at 160-218 and 743-854. Compared with day 0, the breadth and depth of the Spike-specific TCR repertoire rose significantly after two doses of AZD1222.

Sequencing was performed with immunoSEQ multiplex PCR; in TCRdb, only in-frame clones are kept and a portion is missing. Altogether 140,000 or so clones are present, just under 95% being singletons, with the ten largest covering 1.5% to 2%. The sequences come from peripheral blood, collected on day 0 of AZD1222 vaccination. This clonotype was sampled from an adult in good health.

The CDR3 loop is CASSLASAGDTQYF. The CDR3, as DNA: TGCGCCAGCAGCTTGGCCTCGGCCGGAGATACGCAGTATTTT. The V and J genes are TRBV5-1 and TRBJ2-3; D is unresolved. Germline CDR1 SGHRS, CDR2 YFSETQ. The CDR3 sequence is 14 residues long. V shed 0 bases and J shed 5 bases, with 10 bases lying between them.